This TCR beta chain was identified during a study of a mutant IDH1 vaccine in newly diagnosed glioma (dated by TCRdb to 2020 to 2023). In the study overall: The roughly 33 treated patients were approximately 62% male and about 38% female, with a mean age of approximately 38 years. Longitudinal TCRB deep sequencing was done for roughly 23 treated patients, wherever samples were available for exploratory analyses. Prior to enrollment, patients had been given standard therapy consisting of radiotherapy alone, temozolomide alone, or radiochemotherapy with temozolomide, with the combination given to most patients. Six visits were used for peripheral blood collection: V03 (baseline), V05, V07, V10, V12 and V13. Results and caveats for the whole study, not just this receptor: Changes in the top peripheral T cell clonotypes picked up by TCRB sequencing did not appear to be linked to pseudoprogression. The authors stated that sample limitations prevented analyses of patient blood samples from being reproduced. Immune responses induced by the vaccine were seen in 90% to 95% of patients across multiple MHC alleles. Selection of PBMC samples for TCRB deep sequencing was based on availability.

Note on this clone: The specificity of this receptor is unknown. Base qualities are not recorded, but no much larger clone differs from it by a single base.

Reading the label with the study, this specimen's time point is: baseline, week 1 (first vaccination visit). Read against the paper, the sample's treatment or condition label means: pre-vaccination baseline after standard-of-care therapy. The donors had newly diagnosed IDH1-mutant astrocytomas of WHO grade 3 or 4 that showed loss of nuclear ATRX. The samples were drawn from NOA16, a multicentre, single-arm, open-label phase I trial in Germany that tested a mutant IDH1 peptide vaccine in humans for the first time. Visit V03 blood draws served as the baseline sample for immunogenicity testing. Genomic DNA for TCRB sequencing was extracted from EDTA blood using the DNeasy Blood and Tissue Kit. CDR3 length: 12 amino acids, cysteine to phenylalanine. Solely the CDR3 DNA is kept, with 36 bases framed from the first base. CDR1 SQVTM and CDR2 ANQGSEA were looked up in the germline V gene. Trimming takes 6 bases from V and 3 bases from J, and the germline ends sit 9 bases apart.

To prepare the library, the immunoSEQ multiplex PCR assay was applied. Rearranged TCR beta chain sequences were amplified using the hsTCRB Kit according to the manufacturer's protocol. An Illumina MiSeq was used to sequence the TCRB libraries. The source study handled its data this way. The kit vendor's proprietary platform handled demultiplexing, trimming and gene mapping. The source is immuneACCESS, and TCRdb retained only in-frame sequences with V and J called. Part of the clones is not carried over; for the studies checked, unresolved V genes explain less than half of this, and the remainder is unexplained. V, J and clone size derive from that table, while D and trimming were established from the DNA sequence. Within this sample are more than 50,000 clones, with around 86% of them counted one time only. The ten largest clones add up to 2.9% of the sample.

The clonotype originates from a man aged 25 to 40 with glioma. Sequencing used PBMCs, obtained from a glioma patient treated with radiotherapy, temozolomide or both. The chain was built from TRBV29-1 and TRBJ1-5, with a tentative D gene TRBD1 over 5 matching bases. The CDR3 in this case is CSVQGVNQPQHF. The DNA reads TGCAGCGTCCAGGGCGTCAATCAGCCCCAGCATTTT.